This T cell receptor (beta chain) was captured by sequencing in a study of T cell changes during pregnancy in multiple sclerosis. Trimming pared 0 bases from V and 5 bases from J, leaving 14 bases between. The CDR3 has 16 amino acids. Germline V gene data show CDR1 as MGHRA and CDR2 as YSYEKL. The protocol was immunoSEQ multiplex PCR, while the TCRdb copy is restricted to in-frame clones and leaves out a portion. The sample has more than 30,000 clones, around nine tenths seen once; the top ten hold approximately 6.5%. Comments on this clone: This sample also contains other DNA sequences that code for the same CDR3.

The receptor comes from a female donor with multiple sclerosis, enrolled in a pregnancy study. Sample: CD8+ T cells from peripheral blood mononuclear cells, taken in the second trimester of pregnancy. This chain connects TRBV4-1 to TRBJ2-1; weak D call: TRBD2 (6 bases). This CDR3 is CASSQDKLASHNEQFF. As DNA, the CDR3 is TGCGCCAGCAGCCAAGATAAGCTAGCGAGTCACAATGAGCAGTTCTTC.